The 2 T cell receptor beta chains given below trace back to one sample, sequenced in a study of blood T cell repertoires in COVID-19. TCRdb keeps only in-frame clones here, not all; method: immunoSEQ multiplex PCR. The data show around 130,000 clones, about 84% seen once. Specimen: peripheral blood. These receptors were obtained from a woman aged 55-69 years with acute or convalescent COVID-19.

The V gene is TRBV30, the J gene TRBJ2-5; 9 bases agree with TRBD1. The germline V gene encodes CDR1 GTSNPN and CDR2 SVGIG (reference sequence). This CDR3 region has 15 residues. V trimming: 2 bases; J trimming: 5 bases; junction bases outside the gene matches: 9. CDR3 sequence reads: CAWSSPGQGPETQYF. The CDR3 bases are TGTGCCTGGAGTTCACCGGGACAGGGTCCGGAGACCCAGTACTTC.

The rearrangement uses TRBV6-1 and TRBJ2-5; possibly TRBD1 for D (6 bases). The V gene lost 3 bases and the J gene lost 2 bases, with 10 bases spanning the gap. There are 14 residues in the CDR3. Germline V gives CDR1 MNHNS, CDR2 SASEGT. The CDR3 nucleotides are TGTGCCAGCAGTGATGGGACACCTCAAGAGACCCAGTACTTC. This translates into CASSDGTPQETQYF.